The 26 T cell receptor beta chains below were found in one sample sequenced in a study of post-analysis software for immune sequencing data. Study-level findings and limits: When patients were compared with controls, a handful of TRBV segments were more frequent, TRBV5-6, TRBV5-1 and TRBV20-1 among them.

The antigens of these receptors remain unknown. Sequencing libraries made from TCR beta cDNA carried unique molecular identifiers. TCRdb analysed the PCR reads with MiXCR anew, one entry per CDR3 protein. The sample includes roughly 700,000 distinct CDR3 sequences, 30% seen only once; the top ten take around 0.6%. Sequenced: blood. The receptors stem from a girl aged 10-17 years with multiple sclerosis.

The CDR3 DNA reads TGTGCCAGCAGTTCTCCAGCCAAGAACACTGAAGCTTTCTTT. It is translated as CASSSPAKNTEAFF. The genes are TRBV28 and TRBJ1-1; no reliable D call. V was cut by 4 bases and J by 1 base, with 10 bases left in between. The CDR3 runs to 14 residues. The V gene's germline CDR1 is MDHEN and CDR2 SYDVKM.

V gene TRBV6-1 combines with J gene TRBJ2-1; no firm D call. Trimming shortened V by 2 bases and J by 2 bases, and 7 bases separated the two germline ends. The CDR3 extends over 14 amino acids. Germline CDR1 MNHNS, CDR2 SASEGT. The DNA of the CDR3 is TGTGCCAGCAGTGAACGTGGTACCTACAATGAGCAGTTCTTC. Amino acid sequence: CASSERGTYNEQFF.

This clonotype showed up just a few times. CDR3 sequence reads: CASSFPALAGSTDTQYF. CDR3 bases: TGTGCCAGCAGTTTCCCCGCGTTAGCGGGTAGCACAGATACGCAGTATTTT. The V call is TRBV28, the J call TRBJ2-3; TRBD2 matches at 7 bases. V gave up 3 bases and J gave up 0 bases; unmatched junction bases: 9. The CDR3 totals 17 residues. CDR1 is MDHEN and CDR2 is SYDVKM in the germline V gene.

The table lists this clonotype with a few counts. This chain uses TRBV5-1 with TRBJ2-3, with D possibly matching TRBD2 (5 bases). CDR3 length equals 15 residues. V was shortened by 1 base and J by 3 bases, with 12 bases between the two germline ends. CDR1 is SGHRS, CDR2 YFSETQ, per germline. The CDR3 bases are TGCGCCAGCAGCTTGTCGGGCGGACTTACAGATACGCAGTATTTT. Protein sequence: CASSLSGGLTDTQYF.

The chain has TRBV28 and TRBJ2-3; 9 bases align to TRBD2. The CDR3 consists of 14 residues. CDR1 and CDR2 from the germline V gene are MDHEN and SYDVKM. V shed 11 bases and J 7 bases; nucleotides not matched to a gene: 13. The DNA of the CDR3 is TGTGCCGCCCAAGGGGCGGGAGGGCAATATACGCAGTATTTT. Translating it yields CAAQGAGGQYTQYF.

This clonotype was counted once. The J gene is TRBJ1-1, the V gene TRBV11-2, with a weak D call TRBD1 (5 bases). The germline V and J ends were trimmed by 5 bases and 4 bases, with 32 bases remaining between them. The CDR3 contains 20 residues. CDR1 is SGHAT, CDR2 FQNNGV, per germline. The CDR3 bases are TGTGCCAGCAGCCTAACCCGCTGGCGGGGCGGGATATATGGGGGCACTGAAGCTTTCTTT. Amino acids: CASSLTRWRGGIYGGTEAFF.

This clonotype has a handful of counts. CDR3 amino acids: CASSQDTYEQYF. For the CDR3, the DNA is TGCGCCAGCAGCCAGGACACCTACGAGCAGTACTTC. The chain combines TRBV4-3 with TRBJ2-7, with D maybe TRBD1 (5 bases). V lost 3 bases, J lost 2 bases, and 5 bases lay in between. This CDR3 contains 12 residues. Germline CDR1 is LGHNA and CDR2 is YSLEER.

V is TRBV7-6 and J is TRBJ2-1, with 7 bases lining up with TRBD2. V lost 4 bases to trimming and J lost 9 bases; unmatched junction nucleotides: 9. The CDR3 consists of 14 residues. The germline gives CDR1 SGHVS, CDR2 FNYEAQ. CDR3 sequence: CASSSGTIDAEQFF. CDR3 bases: TGTGCCAGCAGCTCGGGGACTATTGATGCTGAGCAGTTCTTC.

This clonotype was observed a few times. The chain couples TRBV3-1 to TRBJ2-3; 8 bases map to TRBD2. Germline CDR1 is LGHDT and CDR2 is YNNKEL (reference sequence). Trimming cost V 3 bases and J 4 bases; bases outside gene matches: 9. This CDR3 is 16 amino acids long. Here the CDR3 reads CASSHLSGGEADTQYF. In DNA form, the CDR3 reads TGTGCCAGCAGCCACTTGTCGGGGGGGGAAGCAGATACGCAGTATTTT.

V is TRBV20-1 and J is TRBJ2-6; D perhaps matches TRBD2 (5 bases). The germline gives CDR1 DFQATT, CDR2 SNEGSKA (reference sequence). The CDR3 is 13 residues long. With 6 bases removed from V and 4 bases from J, the gap between germline ends came to 10 bases. As DNA, the CDR3 is TGCAGTGCCCGGGGTACCGGGGCCAACGTCCTGACTTTC. Its translation is CSARGTGANVLTF.

This clonotype was observed a handful of times. A junction end diverges from the germline sequence, so it may reflect a read error. V and J are TRBV29-1 and TRBJ2-3, with 8 bases matching TRBD2. The germline CDR1 and CDR2 sequences are SQVTM and ANQGSEA. The CDR3 sequence is 13 residues long. This CDR3 is CSVEGTRADTQYF. Here the CDR3 DNA reads TGCAGCGTCGAAGGGACTAGAGCAGATACGCAGTATTTT.

This clonotype was found a few times. This chain joins TRBV29-1 and TRBJ1-2; no definite D call. Between the trimmed V and J ends, which lost 3 bases and 0 bases, there was a span of 17 bases. The CDR3 extends over 16 amino acids. CDR1 is SQVTM and CDR2 is ANQGSEA in the germline V gene. The CDR3 DNA reads TGCAGCGTTGATATGCCAGCTCTACCGACTAACTATGGCTACACCTTC. Translated: CSVDMPALPTNYGYTF. The full variable domain, completed using reference TRBV29-1 and TRBJ1-2, is SAVISQKPSRDICQRGTSLTIQCQVDSQVTMMFWYRQQPGQSLTLIATANQGSEATYESGFVIDKFPISRPNLTFSTLTVSNMSPEDSSIYLCSVDMPALPTNYGYTFGSGTRLTVV.

This clonotype was counted many times. DNA for the CDR3: TGCAGCGCTCGACAGGGACGGGAGACCCAGTACTTC. It codes for CSARQGRETQYF. V and J are TRBV20-1 and TRBJ2-5, with TRBD1 identical over 7 bases. CDR1 is DFQATT, CDR2 SNEGSKA, per germline (reference sequence). The CDR3 has 12 amino acids.

Many counts were recorded for this clonotype. V and J are TRBV14 and TRBJ2-2; 7 bases map to TRBD1. Trimming removed 5 bases from V and 0 bases from J; junction bases left unmatched: 3. Germline lookup yields CDR1 SGHDN and CDR2 FVKESK. The CDR3 runs to 15 residues. CDR3 DNA sequence: TGTGCCAGCAGCTCACAGGGGCCGAACACCGGGGAGCTGTTTTTT. Translation: CASSSQGPNTGELFF.

The DNA of the CDR3 is TGCAGTGCCCGGACTAGCTGGGGGGCAGATACGCAGTATTTT. As protein: CSARTSWGADTQYF. The V call is TRBV20-1, the J call TRBJ2-3, with 8 bases that match TRBD2. After removal of 6 bases from V and 4 bases from J, the junction contained 9 bases not matched to a gene. The CDR3 loop spans 14 amino acids. Per germline, CDR1 DFQATT and CDR2 SNEGSKA (reference sequence).

J is TRBJ1-2 and V is TRBV12-3 or TRBV12-4; 7 bases fit TRBD1. With V trimmed by 6 bases and J by 5 bases, 6 bases remained unmatched. The CDR3 runs 13 residues. The chain's CDR3 is CASRSGQQYGYTF. CDR3 nucleotides: TGTGCCAGCAGATCGGGACAGCAATATGGCTACACCTTC.

A note on this clonotype: A much larger clonotype is one base distant, so this may be a read error. The genes are TRBV7-9 and TRBJ2-3; maybe TRBD1 (5 bases). The germline CDR1 and CDR2 sequences are SEHNR and FQNEAQ (reference sequence). Between the trimmed V and J ends, which lost 8 bases and 8 bases, there was a span of 17 bases. CDR3 length equals 13 residues. The CDR3 loop reads CASSGDGAGTQYF. The CDR3 coding sequence is TGTGCCAGCTCCGGAGATGGGGCAGGTACGCAGTATTTT.

This clonotype was observed a handful of times. The chain recombines TRBV9 with TRBJ2-1, with 7 bases that match TRBD2. The germline gives CDR1 SGDLS, CDR2 YYNGEE. The junction had 8 bases not matched to a gene; V was cut back by 3 bases and J by 5 bases. The CDR3 length is 15 residues. The CDR3 DNA is TGTGCCAGCAGCGAGGACGGGGGGTCCAACAATGAGCAGTTCTTC. Translated, it gives CASSEDGGSNNEQFF.

This clonotype was seen many times. This chain connects TRBV20-1 to TRBJ2-4; D gene uncertain. CDR3 length equals 13 residues. Between the trimmed V and J ends, which lost 7 bases and 0 bases, there was a span of 10 bases. Germline V lookup: CDR1 DFQATT, CDR2 SNEGSKA (reference sequence). DNA for the CDR3: TGCAGTGACCACGATGTAGCCAAAAACATTCAGTACTTC. Protein sequence: CSDHDVAKNIQYF.

The J gene is TRBJ2-7, the V gene TRBV28; 11 bases fit TRBD2. Germline assignment: CDR1 MDHEN and CDR2 SYDVKM. This CDR3 comprises 17 residues. Germline trimming cut 6 bases from V and 1 base from J; bases unmatched to any gene: 11. The CDR3 DNA reads TGTGCCAGCAGGCCAGGGGTAGCGGGAGGGTCGTCCTACGAGCAGTACTTC. It is translated as CASRPGVAGGSSYEQYF.

CDR3 residues: CASRLTSGGGDTQYF. The DNA for the CDR3 is TGTGCCAGCAGATTGACTAGCGGGGGGGGAGATACGCAGTATTTT. The chain joins TRBV12-3 or TRBV12-4 to TRBJ2-3; 14 bases are shared with TRBD2. V lost 6 bases to trimming and J lost 5 bases; unmatched junction nucleotides: 4. The CDR3 sequence is 15 residues long.

This clonotype appeared many times. The J gene is TRBJ2-3, the V gene TRBV3-1; 7 bases align to TRBD1. Germline CDR1 reads LGHDT; CDR2 reads YNNKEL (reference sequence). The J segment lost 3 bases and the V segment lost 4 bases, leaving 1 base of the junction unmatched. The CDR3 length is 13 residues. The chain's CDR3 is CASSRDRTDTQYF. As DNA, the CDR3 is TGTGCCAGCAGCCGGGACAGAACAGATACGCAGTATTTT.

The count of this clonotype is one. The chain links TRBV3-1 to TRBJ2-2; tentative D call: TRBD1 (5 bases). The V end lost 4 bases, the J end lost 2 bases, and 11 bases lay between the germline ends. The CDR3 runs 15 residues. Looked up from germline, CDR1 is LGHDT and CDR2 is YNNKEL (reference sequence). The CDR3 reads CASSLRRGNTGELFF. The CDR3 DNA sequence: TGTGCCAGCAGCCTTCGAAGGGGTAACACCGGGGAGCTGTTTTTT.

Many counts were recorded for this clonotype. The gene calls are TRBV20-1 and TRBJ2-5, with D tentatively TRBD1 or TRBD2 (5 bases each). The CDR3 consists of 14 residues. Trimming shortened V by 0 bases and J by 7 bases, and 15 bases separated the two germline ends. Germline assignment: CDR1 DFQATT and CDR2 SNEGSKA (reference sequence). The CDR3 loop reads CSAREGRTLGTQYF. CDR3 nucleotides: TGCAGTGCTAGAGAGGGACGGACCCTCGGGACCCAGTACTTC.

This clonotype was detected ten times or more. This chain connects TRBV12-3 or TRBV12-4 to TRBJ2-5; a weak D match, TRBD2 (6 bases). The germline V and J ends were trimmed by 4 bases and 4 bases, with 13 bases remaining between them. The CDR3 has 14 residues. CDR3 sequence (DNA): TGTGCCAGCAGTTCCGGGCAGGGAGGAGAGACCCAGTACTTC. Encoded protein: CASSSGQGGETQYF.

The chain is built from TRBV5-1 and TRBJ2-1; 14 nucleotides line up with TRBD2. Per germline, CDR1 SGHRS and CDR2 YFSETQ. The CDR3 is 18 residues long. V trimming: 3 bases; J trimming: 7 bases; junction bases outside the gene matches: 12. The CDR3 here is CASSWGGLAGGRRNEQFF. DNA for the CDR3: TGCGCCAGCAGCTGGGGTGGACTAGCGGGAGGAAGGCGGAATGAGCAGTTCTTC.